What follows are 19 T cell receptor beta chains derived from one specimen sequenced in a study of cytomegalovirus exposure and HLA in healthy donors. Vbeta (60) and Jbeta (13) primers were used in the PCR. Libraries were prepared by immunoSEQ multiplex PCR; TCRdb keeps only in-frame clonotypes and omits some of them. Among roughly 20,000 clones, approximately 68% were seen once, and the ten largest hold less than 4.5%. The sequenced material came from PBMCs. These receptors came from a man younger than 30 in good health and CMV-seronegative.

This chain's CDR3 is CASSVAGTGVPEAFF. Here the CDR3 DNA reads TGTGCCAGCAGTGTCGCCGGGACAGGGGTCCCTGAAGCTTTCTTT. The chain couples TRBV6-1 to TRBJ1-1; 10 bases are shared with TRBD1. CDR3 length: 15 residues. Germline lookup yields CDR1 MNHNS and CDR2 SASEGT. Unmatched junction bases numbered 8, after V lost 4 bases and J lost 6 bases.

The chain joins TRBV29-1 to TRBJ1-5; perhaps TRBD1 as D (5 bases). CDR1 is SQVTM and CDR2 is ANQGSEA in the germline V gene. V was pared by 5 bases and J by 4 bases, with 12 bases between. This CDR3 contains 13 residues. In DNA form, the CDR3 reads TGCAGCGTTCGCCGGGACTTAAATCAGCCCCAGCATTTT. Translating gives CSVRRDLNQPQHF.

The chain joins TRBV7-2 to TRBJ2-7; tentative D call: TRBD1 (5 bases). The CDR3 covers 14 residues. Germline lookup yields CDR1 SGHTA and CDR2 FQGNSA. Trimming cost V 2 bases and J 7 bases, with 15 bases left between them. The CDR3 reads CASSLTGRAWEQYF. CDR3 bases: TGTGCCAGCAGCTTAACGGGCAGGGCATGGGAGCAGTACTTC.

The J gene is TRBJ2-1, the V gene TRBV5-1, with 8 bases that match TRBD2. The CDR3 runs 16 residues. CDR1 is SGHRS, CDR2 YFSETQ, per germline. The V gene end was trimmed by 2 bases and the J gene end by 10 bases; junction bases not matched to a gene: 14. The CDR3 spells CASSFTGSGKVGEQFF. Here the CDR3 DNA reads TGCGCCAGCAGCTTTACCGGTAGCGGGAAGGTTGGGGAGCAGTTCTTC.

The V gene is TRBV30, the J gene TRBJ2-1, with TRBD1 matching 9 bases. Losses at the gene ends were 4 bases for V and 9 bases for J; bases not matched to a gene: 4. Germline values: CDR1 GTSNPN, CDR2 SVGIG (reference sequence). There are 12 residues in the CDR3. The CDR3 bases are TGTGCCTGGAACAGGGGGCTGGGTGAGCAGTTCTTC. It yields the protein CAWNRGLGEQFF.

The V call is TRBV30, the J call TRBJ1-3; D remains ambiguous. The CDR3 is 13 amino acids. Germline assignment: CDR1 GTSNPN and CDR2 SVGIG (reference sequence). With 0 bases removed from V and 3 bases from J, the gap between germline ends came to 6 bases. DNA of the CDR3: TGTGCCTGGAGTGTACTTCTTGGAAACACCATATATTTT. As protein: CAWSVLLGNTIYF.

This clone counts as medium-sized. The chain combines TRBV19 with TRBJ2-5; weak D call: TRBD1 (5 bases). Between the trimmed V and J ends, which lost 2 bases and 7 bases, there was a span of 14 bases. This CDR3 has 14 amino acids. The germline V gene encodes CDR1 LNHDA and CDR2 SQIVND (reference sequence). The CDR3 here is CASSIMDNSRTQYF. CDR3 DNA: TGTGCCAGTAGTATAATGGACAACAGTAGGACCCAGTACTTC.

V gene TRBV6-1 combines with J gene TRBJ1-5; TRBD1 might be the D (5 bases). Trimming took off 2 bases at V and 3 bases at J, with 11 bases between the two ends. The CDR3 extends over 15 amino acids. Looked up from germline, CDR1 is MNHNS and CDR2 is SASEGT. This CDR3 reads CASSEYRLYNQPQHF. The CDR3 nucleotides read TGTGCCAGCAGTGAATACAGGCTCTACAATCAGCCCCAGCATTTT.

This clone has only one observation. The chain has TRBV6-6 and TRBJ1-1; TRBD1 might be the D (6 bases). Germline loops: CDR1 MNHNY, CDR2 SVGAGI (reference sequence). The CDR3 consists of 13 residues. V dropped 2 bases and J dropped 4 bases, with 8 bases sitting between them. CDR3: CASSYTGFTEAFF. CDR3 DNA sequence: TGTGCCAGCAGTTACACAGGGTTCACTGAAGCTTTCTTT.

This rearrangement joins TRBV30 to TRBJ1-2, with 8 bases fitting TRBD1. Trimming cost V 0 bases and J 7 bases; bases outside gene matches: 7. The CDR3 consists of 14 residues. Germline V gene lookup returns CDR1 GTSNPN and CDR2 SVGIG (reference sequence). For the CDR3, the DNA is TGTGCCTGGAGTGTATCGGACAGGGCTGCTGGCTACACCTTC. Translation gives CAWSVSDRAAGYTF.

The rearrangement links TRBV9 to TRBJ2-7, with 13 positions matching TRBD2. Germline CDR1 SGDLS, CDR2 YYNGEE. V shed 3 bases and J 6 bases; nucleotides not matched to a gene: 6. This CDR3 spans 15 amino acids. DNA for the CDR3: TGTGCCAGCAGCGAGGGGACTAGCGGGATGGTCGAGCAGTACTTC. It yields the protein CASSEGTSGMVEQYF.

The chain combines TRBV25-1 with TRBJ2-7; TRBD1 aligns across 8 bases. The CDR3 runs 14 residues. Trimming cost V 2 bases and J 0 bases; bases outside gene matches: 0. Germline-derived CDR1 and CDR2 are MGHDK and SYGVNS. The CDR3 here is CASSEQGASYEQYF. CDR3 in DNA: TGTGCCAGCAGTGAACAGGGGGCCTCCTACGAGCAGTACTTC.

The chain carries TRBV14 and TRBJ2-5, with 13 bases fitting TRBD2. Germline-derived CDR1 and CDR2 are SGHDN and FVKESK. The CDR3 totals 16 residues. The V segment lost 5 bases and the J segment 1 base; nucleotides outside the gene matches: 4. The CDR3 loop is CASSWGLAGPQETQYF. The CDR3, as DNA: TGTGCCAGCAGCTGGGGACTAGCGGGACCCCAAGAGACCCAGTACTTC. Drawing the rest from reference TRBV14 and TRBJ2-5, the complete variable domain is EAGVTQFPSHSVIEKGQTVTLRCDPISGHDNLYWYRRVMGKEIKFLLHFVKESKQDESGMPNNRFLAERTGGTYSTLKVQPAELEDSGVYFCASSWGLAGPQETQYFGPGTRLLVL.

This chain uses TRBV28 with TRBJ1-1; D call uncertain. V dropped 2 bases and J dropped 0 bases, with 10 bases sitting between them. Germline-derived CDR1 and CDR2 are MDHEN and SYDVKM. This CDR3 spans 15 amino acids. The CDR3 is CASSLTGILNTEAFF. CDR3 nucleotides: TGTGCCAGCAGTTTAACGGGTATCCTGAACACTGAAGCTTTCTTT. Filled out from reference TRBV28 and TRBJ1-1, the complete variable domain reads DVKVTQSSRYLVKRTGEKVFLECVQDMDHENMFWYRQDPGLGLRLIYFSYDVKMKEKGDIPEGYSVSREKKERFSLILESASTNQTSMYLCASSLTGILNTEAFFGQGTRLTVV.

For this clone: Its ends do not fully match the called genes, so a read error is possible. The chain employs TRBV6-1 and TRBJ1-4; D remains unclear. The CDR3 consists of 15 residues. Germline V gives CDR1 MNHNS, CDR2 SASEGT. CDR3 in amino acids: CASSLTGSTNEKLFF. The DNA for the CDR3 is TGTGCCAGCAGTTTGACGGGAAGTACTAACGAAAAACTGTTTTTT.

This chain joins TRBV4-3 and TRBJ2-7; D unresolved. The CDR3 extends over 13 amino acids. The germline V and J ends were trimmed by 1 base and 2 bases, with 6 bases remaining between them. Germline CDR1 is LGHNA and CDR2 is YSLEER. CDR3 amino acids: CASSQGVTYEQYF. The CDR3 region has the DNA TGCGCCAGCAGCCAAGGAGTGACCTACGAGCAGTACTTC.

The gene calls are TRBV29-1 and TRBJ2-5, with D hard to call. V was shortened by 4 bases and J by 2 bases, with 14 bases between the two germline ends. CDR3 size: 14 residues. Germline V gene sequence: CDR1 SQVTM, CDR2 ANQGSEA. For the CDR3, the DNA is TGCAGCGTTGTGGGCGCCTTTAGGCAAGAGACCCAGTACTTC. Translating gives CSVVGAFRQETQYF.

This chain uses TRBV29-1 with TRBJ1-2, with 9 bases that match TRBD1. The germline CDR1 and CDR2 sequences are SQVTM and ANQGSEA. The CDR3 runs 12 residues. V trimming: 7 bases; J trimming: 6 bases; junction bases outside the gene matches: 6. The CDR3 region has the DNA TGCAGCGCGGACAGGGGTATTGATGGCTACACCTTC. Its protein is CSADRGIDGYTF. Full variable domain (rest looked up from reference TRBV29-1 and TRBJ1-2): SAVISQKPSRDICQRGTSLTIQCQVDSQVTMMFWYRQQPGQSLTLIATANQGSEATYESGFVIDKFPISRPNLTFSTLTVSNMSPEDSSIYLCSADRGIDGYTFGSGTRLTVV.

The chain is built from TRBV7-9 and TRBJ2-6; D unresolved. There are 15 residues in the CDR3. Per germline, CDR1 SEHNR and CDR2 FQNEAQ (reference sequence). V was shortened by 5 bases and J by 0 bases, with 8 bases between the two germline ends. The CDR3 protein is CASSPPFSGANVLTF. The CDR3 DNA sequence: TGTGCCAGCAGCCCTCCCTTCTCTGGGGCCAACGTCCTGACTTTC.